This T cell receptor (beta chain) comes out of a study of T cells after yellow fever vaccination. General study points: Clones that expanded after primary vaccination mostly reappeared after the booster (nearly 98% CD4, around 87% CD8). On re-exposure, the response was weaker but peaked faster, at day 5 versus 15.

Germline trimming cut 3 bases from V and 6 bases from J; bases unmatched to any gene: 13. CDR3 length equals 16 residues. A process of 5'RACE template switching, which added a universal primer site and UMIs, was used to make TCR cDNA. TCRdb recomputed calls from the 5' RACE reads with MiXCR, one row per CDR3 protein. The top ten hold less than 0.95% of the sample, which has approximately 140,000 distinct CDR3 sequences, 7.7% seen once. This clonotype was detected ten times or more. Its antigen is not known. The rearrangement links TRBV12-3 or TRBV12-4 to TRBJ1-2, with TRBD1 matching 7 bases. The starting material was CD4+ T cells sorted from PBMCs, obtained 5 days after the yellow fever booster vaccination. The origin of this receptor is a man younger than 40 who received the YFV17D yellow fever vaccine. CDR3 region: CASSLYPRQGKDGYTF. The CDR3 DNA sequence: TGTGCCAGCAGTTTGTATCCGAGACAGGGAAAGGATGGCTACACCTTC.